Following are 7 T cell receptor beta chains from one sample sequenced in a study of human T cells and chemical hapten exposure. TCRdb redid the calling of the RACE reads with MiXCR, one entry per CDR3 protein. The sample has just under 35,000 distinct CDR3 sequences, around 10% seen once. Stated time point: pre-sensitization, week 0. Treatment given: therapeutic diphenylcyclopropenone sensitization with weekly scalp DPC. Unfractionated whole blood yielded total RNA. Specimen: whole blood, collected in connection with sensitization to the hapten diphenylcyclopropenone (DPC). Receptors originate from a man over 45 with alopecia areata. Some clones in this sample may be carry-over from other donors' samples.

This clonotype was detected ten times or more. The rearrangement uses TRBV18 and TRBJ1-1, with D possibly being TRBD1 (6 bases). The CDR3 runs to 14 residues. Germline CDR1 reads KGHSH; CDR2 reads LQKENI. V gave up 1 base and J gave up 2 bases, with 8 bases separating them. In DNA form, the CDR3 reads TGTGCCAGCTCACCACTCGGGGGCAACACTGAAGCTTTCTTT. Encoded protein: CASSPLGGNTEAFF.

The V call is TRBV29-1, the J call TRBJ2-4; TRBD1 is a possible D gene (5 bases). The CDR3 runs to 11 residues. Germline V gives CDR1 SQVTM, CDR2 ANQGSEA. Trimming removed 4 bases from V and 7 bases from J, with 8 bases in between. This CDR3 reads CSVGDSNIQYF. Written as DNA, the CDR3 is TGCAGCGTTGGCGACAGCAACATTCAGTACTTC.

This clonotype came up many times. The chain has TRBV7-2 and TRBJ2-1; D is uncertain. Germline lookup yields CDR1 SGHTA and CDR2 FQGNSA. The V end lost 5 bases, the J end lost 9 bases, and 8 bases lay between the germline ends. This CDR3 region has 11 residues. In nucleotides, the CDR3 is TGTGCCAGCAGCAGAGATATTGAGCAGTTCTTC. Translation gives CASSRDIEQFF.

This clonotype was seen a handful of times. In nucleotides, the CDR3 is TGTGCCAGCAGTGATAAAAAGGACAGGTCTCCCATGGGCACAGATACGCAGTATTTT. Translation gives CASSDKKDRSPMGTDTQYF. The chain couples TRBV25-1 to TRBJ2-3; 7 nucleotides match TRBD1. This CDR3 spans 19 amino acids. Per germline, CDR1 MGHDK and CDR2 SYGVNS. V gave up 3 bases and J gave up 1 base; unmatched junction bases: 16.

The rearrangement links TRBV11-2 to TRBJ2-5; the match to TRBD2 covers 9 bases. Looked up from germline, CDR1 is SGHAT and CDR2 is FQNNGV. V was pared by 5 bases and J by 1 base, with 8 bases of the junction left unmatched. CDR3 length: 16 residues. DNA of the CDR3: TGTGCCAGCAGCCCCCAGCTAGCGGGGTCCCAAGAGACCCAGTACTTC. Translated, it gives CASSPQLAGSQETQYF.

The rearrangement uses TRBV4-1 and TRBJ2-7, with a weak D call TRBD2 (6 bases). The CDR3 has 16 amino acids. Germline CDR1 and CDR2: MGHRA and YSYEKL. V shed 1 base and J shed 2 bases, with 15 bases lying between them. This CDR3 reads CASSQGPPGAPYEQYF. For the CDR3, the DNA is TGCGCCAGCAGCCAAGGCCCCCCGGGAGCTCCCTACGAGCAGTACTTC.

V usage is TRBV5-6 and J usage is TRBJ2-1; 10 nucleotides agree with TRBD2. Germline-derived CDR1 and CDR2 are SGHDT and YYEEEE. V lost 7 bases to trimming and J lost 6 bases; unmatched junction nucleotides: 10. The CDR3 loop spans 15 amino acids. This CDR3 is CASRSKREGGNEQFF. CDR3 coding DNA: TGTGCCAGCCGCTCCAAGCGGGAGGGTGGCAATGAGCAGTTCTTC. The full variable domain, rest sourced from reference TRBV5-6 and TRBJ2-1, is DAGVTQSPTHLIKTRGQQVTLRCSPKSGHDTVSWYQQALGQGPQFIFQYYEEEERQRGNFPDRFSGHQFPNYSSELNVNALLLGDSALYLCASRSKREGGNEQFFGPGTRLTVL.